A selection of T cell receptor beta chains follows, all from one sample in a study of T cell responses to AZD1222 COVID-19 vaccine. The data were produced by immunoSEQ multiplex PCR, yet TCRdb's version contains in-frame clones alone and is incomplete. The data contain about 120,000 clones, 86% of them singletons. Sequences were derived from peripheral blood, sampled 28 days after the second AZD1222 dose. The receptor source for this set is an adult who received the AZD1222 COVID-19 vaccine. Both conserved end residues are part of each CDR3. D genes are given only for firm matches. The size entry is marked missing in some rows and otherwise reads once, few, many or a size class.

>.|TRBJ1-4|TRBV2|TRBD1
TGTGCCAGCAGTGCCGGGACAGCAAATGAAAAACTGTTTTTT
CASSAGTANEKLFF
>.|TRBJ1-1|TRBV11-2|.
TGTGCCAGCAGCGGATTACCGGGTAACACTGAAGCTTTCTTT
CASSGLPGNTEAFF
>.|TRBJ2-3|TRBV2|TRBD2
TGTGCCGGCGAAGGACTAGCGGGGGCAGATACGCAGTATTTT
CAGEGLAGADTQYF
>.|TRBJ2-1|TRBV5-1|.
TGCGCCACCCGCCCGGTGGGGCTAGATTACAATGAGCAGTTCTTC
CATRPVGLDYNEQFF
>.|TRBJ1-1|TRBV19|TRBD1
TGTGCCAGTAGTAGGACAGGGAAGGAAAATGAAGCTTTCTTT
CASSRTGKENEAFF
>few|TRBJ2-1|TRBV7-2|.
TGTGCCAGCAGCCTCAACCAGGCCCATGAGCAGTTCTTC
CASSLNQAHEQFF
>.|TRBJ2-7|TRBV9|.
TGTGCCAGCAGCGTAGACGGAACCTACGAGCAGTACTTC
CASSVDGTYEQYF
>.|TRBJ2-2|TRBV7-2|TRBD2
TGTGCCAGCAGCTCCGTAGCGGGGGGGCCAACCGGGGAGCTGTTTTTT
CASSSVAGGPTGELFF
>once|TRBJ2-5|TRBV11-2|TRBD2
TGTGCCAGCAGCTTCTCGACTAGCGTTGGAGAGACCCAGTACTTC
CASSFSTSVGETQYF
>.|TRBJ1-1|TRBV28|TRBD1
TGTGCCAGCAGCCAAGACAGGGGCAACAGACAAGCTTTCTTT
CASSQDRGNRQAFF
>.|TRBJ2-6|TRBV11-3|.
TGTGCCAGCAGCTTCTCAGAGTCTGGGGCCAACGTCCTGACTTTC
CASSFSESGANVLTF
>.|TRBJ2-7|TRBV5-4|.
TGTGCCAGCAGCTTTGGTGACAGCTACGAGCAGTACTTC
CASSFGDSYEQYF
>once|TRBJ2-2|TRBV18|.
TGTGCCAGCTCAAGACAGGCCCCCGGGGAGCTGTTTTTT
CASSRQAPGELFF
>.|TRBJ1-2|TRBV12-3/TRBV12-4|.
TGTGCCAGCAGTTCACAACTCGACTATGGCTACACCTTC
CASSSQLDYGYTF
>.|TRBJ1-1|TRBV5-1|TRBD1
TGCGCCAGCAGCTTGGAGGGACAGGGCACTGAAGCTTTCTTT
CASSLEGQGTEAFF
>once|TRBJ1-3|TRBV10-3|.
TGTGCCATCAGTGAGTTTACAGGTGCTGGAAACACCATATATTTT
CAISEFTGAGNTIYF
>.|TRBJ1-5|TRBV7-2|.
TGTGCCAGCAGCTTAGGATTGGGGTTAGAACAGCCCCAGCATTTT
CASSLGLGLEQPQHF
>.|TRBJ1-1|TRBV29-1|.
TGCAGCGTTGGGGAGTGGGGGGGATATATGAACACTGAAGCTTTCTTT
CSVGEWGGYMNTEAFF
>.|TRBJ1-2|TRBV7-2|TRBD1
TGTGCCAGCAGCCCGGACAGGGTCGACTATGGCTACACCTTC
CASSPDRVDYGYTF
>few|TRBJ2-1|TRBV27|TRBD1
TGTGCCAGCAGTGGCGGGACAGGGGTTTCCTCCTACAATGAGCAGTTCTTC
CASSGGTGVSSYNEQFF
>few|TRBJ1-4|TRBV19|.
TGTGCCAGTATGAGTGGGAGACGGATTCATGAAAAACTGTTTTTT
CASMSGRRIHEKLFF
>.|TRBJ1-6|TRBV7-2|.
TGTGCCAGCAGCTTAGCGGTTCGGGGGGCAGGTTCACCCCTCCACTTT
CASSLAVRGAGSPLHF
>.|TRBJ1-2|TRBV6-5|.
TGTGCCAGCAAAATAGGGGGGTTTACCCACTATGGCTACACCTTC
CASKIGGFTHYGYTF
>.|TRBJ1-2|TRBV6-5|.
TGTGCCAGCAGGTTAAGGACGGAGCTCGGTTACACCTTC
CASRLRTELGYTF
>.|TRBJ1-1|TRBV15|.
TGTGCCACCAGCAAAGACCGTTTCGGGAACACTGAAGCTTTCTTT
CATSKDRFGNTEAFF
>.|TRBJ2-7|TRBV6-5|.
TGTGCCAGCAGTTTTCTATCACCGGGCTACGAGCAGTACTTC
CASSFLSPGYEQYF